This TCR beta chain is drawn from a study of T cells in Graves' hyperthyroidism and ophthalmopathy. The CDR3 runs to 14 residues. Germline loops: CDR1 MDHEN, CDR2 SYDVKM. V lost 5 bases and J lost 10; bases outside the gene matches: 11. Amplification targeted TCR beta CDR3 regions from RNA transcripts. First-round RT-PCR targeting the TCR CDR3 was performed with the HTBI primer set. TCRdb processed the multiplex PCR reads anew with MiXCR; each CDR3 protein has one entry. The top ten hold under 3.5% of the sample, which has about 600,000 distinct CDR3 sequences, approximately 15% seen once. The clonotype was recovered from a middle-aged woman with Graves' ophthalmopathy. The sequencing input was blood. The chain combines TRBV28 with TRBJ2-5, with TRBD2 identical over 9 bases. The CDR3 nucleotides are TGTGCCAGCAGTCCCCCGGGACTAGCCTCACGCCAGTACTTC. It translates to CASSPPGLASRQYF.